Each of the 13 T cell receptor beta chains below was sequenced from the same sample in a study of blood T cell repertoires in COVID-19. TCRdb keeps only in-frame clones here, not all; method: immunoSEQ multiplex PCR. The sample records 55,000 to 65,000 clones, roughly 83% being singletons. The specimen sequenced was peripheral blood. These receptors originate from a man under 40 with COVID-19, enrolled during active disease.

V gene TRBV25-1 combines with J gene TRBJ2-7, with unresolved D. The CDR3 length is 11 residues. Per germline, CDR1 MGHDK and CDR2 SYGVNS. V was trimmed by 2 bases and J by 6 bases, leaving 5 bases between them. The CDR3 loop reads CASSEPGEQYF. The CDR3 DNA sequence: TGTGCCAGCAGTGAACCGGGCGAGCAGTACTTC.

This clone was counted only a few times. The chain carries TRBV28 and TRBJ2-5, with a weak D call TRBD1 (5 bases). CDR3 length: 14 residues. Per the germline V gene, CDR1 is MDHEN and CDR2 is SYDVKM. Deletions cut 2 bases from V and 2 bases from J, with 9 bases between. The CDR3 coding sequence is TGTGCCAGCAGTTTACCAGGGCCTCAAGAGACCCAGTACTTC. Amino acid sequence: CASSLPGPQETQYF.

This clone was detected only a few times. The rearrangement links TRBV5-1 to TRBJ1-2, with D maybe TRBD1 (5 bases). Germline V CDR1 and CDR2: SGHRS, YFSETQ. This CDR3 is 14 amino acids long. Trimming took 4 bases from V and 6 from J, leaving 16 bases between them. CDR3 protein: CASSPTRDSNGYTF. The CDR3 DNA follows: TGCGCCAGCAGCCCCACCCGCGACAGTAATGGCTACACCTTC.

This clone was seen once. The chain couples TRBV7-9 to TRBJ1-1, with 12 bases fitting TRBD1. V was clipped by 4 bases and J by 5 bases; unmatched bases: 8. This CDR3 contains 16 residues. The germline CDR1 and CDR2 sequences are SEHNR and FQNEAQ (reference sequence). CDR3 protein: CASSSGTGGKRTEAFF. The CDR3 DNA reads TGTGCCAGCAGCTCCGGGACAGGGGGCAAGAGGACTGAAGCTTTCTTT. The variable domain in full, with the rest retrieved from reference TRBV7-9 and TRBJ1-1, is DTGVSQNPRHKITKRGQNVTFRCDPISEHNRLYWYRQTLGQGPEFLTYFQNEAQLEKSRLLSDRFSAERPKGSFSTLEIQRTEQGDSAMYLCASSSGTGGKRTEAFFGQGTRLTVV.

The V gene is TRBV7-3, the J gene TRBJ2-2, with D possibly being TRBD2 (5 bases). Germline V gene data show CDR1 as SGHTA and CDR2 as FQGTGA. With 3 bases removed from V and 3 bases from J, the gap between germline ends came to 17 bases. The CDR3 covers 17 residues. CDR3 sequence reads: CASSLSAGKVDTGELFF. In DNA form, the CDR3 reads TGTGCCAGCAGCTTGTCGGCCGGGAAAGTGGACACCGGGGAGCTGTTTTTT.

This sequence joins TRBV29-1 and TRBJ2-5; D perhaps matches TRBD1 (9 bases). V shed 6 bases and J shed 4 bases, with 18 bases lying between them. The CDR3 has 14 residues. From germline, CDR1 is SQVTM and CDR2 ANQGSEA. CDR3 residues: CSVDRGSGRETQYF. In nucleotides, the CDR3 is TGCAGCGTCGACAGGGGGAGCGGGAGAGAGACCCAGTACTTC.

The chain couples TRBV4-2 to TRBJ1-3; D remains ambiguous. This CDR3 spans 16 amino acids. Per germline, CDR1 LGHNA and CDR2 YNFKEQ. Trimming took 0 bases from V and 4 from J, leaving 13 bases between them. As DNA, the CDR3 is TGTGCCAGCAGCCAAGAAACTTCGGGATTCGGAAACACCATATATTTT. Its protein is CASSQETSGFGNTIYF.

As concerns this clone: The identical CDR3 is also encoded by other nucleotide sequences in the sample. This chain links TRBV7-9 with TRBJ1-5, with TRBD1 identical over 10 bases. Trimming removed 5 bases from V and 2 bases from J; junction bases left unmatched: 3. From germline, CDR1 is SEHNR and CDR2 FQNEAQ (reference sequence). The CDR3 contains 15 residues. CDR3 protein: CASSPTGGGNQPQHF. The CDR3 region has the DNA TGTGCCAGCAGCCCGACAGGGGGCGGCAATCAGCCCCAGCATTTT.

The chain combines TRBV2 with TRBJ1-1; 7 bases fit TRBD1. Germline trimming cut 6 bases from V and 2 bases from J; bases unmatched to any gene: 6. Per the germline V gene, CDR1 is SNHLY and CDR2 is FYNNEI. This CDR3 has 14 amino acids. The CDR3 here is CASRADRFNTEAFF. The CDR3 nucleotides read TGTGCCAGCAGAGCGGACAGGTTCAACACTGAAGCTTTCTTT.

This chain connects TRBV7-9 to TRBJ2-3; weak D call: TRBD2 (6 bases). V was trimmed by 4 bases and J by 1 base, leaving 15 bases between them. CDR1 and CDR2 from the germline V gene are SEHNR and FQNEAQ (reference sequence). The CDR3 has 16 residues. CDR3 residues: CASSSGVSGRTDTQYF. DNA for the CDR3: TGTGCCAGCAGCTCCGGTGTTAGCGGACGCACAGATACGCAGTATTTT.

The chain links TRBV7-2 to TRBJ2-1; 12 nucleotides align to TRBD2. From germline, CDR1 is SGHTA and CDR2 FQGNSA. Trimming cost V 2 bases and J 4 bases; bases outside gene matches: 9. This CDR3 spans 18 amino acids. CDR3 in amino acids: CASSLFLAGGLVYNEQFF. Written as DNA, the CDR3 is TGTGCCAGCAGCTTATTTCTAGCGGGAGGGCTAGTTTACAATGAGCAGTTCTTC. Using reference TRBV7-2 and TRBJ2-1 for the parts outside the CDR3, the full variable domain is GAGVSQSPSNKVTEKGKDVELRCDPISGHTALYWYRQSLGQGLEFLIYFQGNSAPDKSGLPSDRFSAERTGGSVSTLTIQRTQQEDSAVYLCASSLFLAGGLVYNEQFFGPGTRLTVL.

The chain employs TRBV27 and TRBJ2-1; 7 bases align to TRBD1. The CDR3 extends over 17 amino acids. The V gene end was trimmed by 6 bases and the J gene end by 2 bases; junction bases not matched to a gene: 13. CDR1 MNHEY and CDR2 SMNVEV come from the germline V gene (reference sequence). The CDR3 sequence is CASSYRGASTTYNEQFF. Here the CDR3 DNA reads TGTGCCAGCAGCTACAGGGGAGCCTCAACCACCTACAATGAGCAGTTCTTC.

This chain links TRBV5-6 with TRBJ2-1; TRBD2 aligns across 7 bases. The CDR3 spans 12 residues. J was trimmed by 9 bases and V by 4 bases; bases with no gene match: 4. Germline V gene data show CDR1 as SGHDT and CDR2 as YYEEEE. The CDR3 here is CASSPGRVEQFF. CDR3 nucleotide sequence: TGTGCCAGCAGCCCGGGGAGGGTTGAGCAGTTCTTC.